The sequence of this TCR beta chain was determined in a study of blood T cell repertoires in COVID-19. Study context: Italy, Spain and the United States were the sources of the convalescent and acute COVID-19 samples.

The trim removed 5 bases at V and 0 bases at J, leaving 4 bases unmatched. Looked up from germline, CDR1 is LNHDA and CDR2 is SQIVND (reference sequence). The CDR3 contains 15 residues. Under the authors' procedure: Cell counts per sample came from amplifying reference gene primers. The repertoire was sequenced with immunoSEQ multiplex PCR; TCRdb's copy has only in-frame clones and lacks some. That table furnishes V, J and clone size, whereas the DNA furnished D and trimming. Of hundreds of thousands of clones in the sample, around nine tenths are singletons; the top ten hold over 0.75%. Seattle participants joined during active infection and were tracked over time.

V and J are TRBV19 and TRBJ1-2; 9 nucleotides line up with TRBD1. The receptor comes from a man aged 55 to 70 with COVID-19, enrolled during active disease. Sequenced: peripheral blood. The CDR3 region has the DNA TGTGCCAGTAGTCCGCGGACAGGGGCTAACTATGGCTACACCTTC. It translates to CASSPRTGANYGYTF.